This is a list of T cell receptor beta chains from one sample in a study of cytomegalovirus exposure and HLA in healthy donors. Profiled with immunoSEQ multiplex PCR; TCRdb holds only in-frame clones, not every one. The repertoire includes around 140,000 clones, about 80% of them detected once, and 1.5% to 2.5% sits in the top ten. The sequenced material came from PBMCs. The receptors derive from a woman aged 40 to 50 in good health and CMV-seronegative. CDR3s include the opening cysteine and the closing phenylalanine or tryptophan. A D gene is named only where the DNA matches it firmly. A row's size may be missing; if present it is once, few, many or a size class.

J,V,size,D,CDR3,DNA
TRBJ2-1,TRBV27,.,.,CASSLSDWLNEQFF,TGTGCCAGCAGTTTATCCGACTGGTTGAATGAGCAGTTCTTC
TRBJ2-2,TRBV9,.,TRBD1,CASSAPRQGTNTGELFF,TGTGCCAGCAGCGCCCCGAGACAGGGTACGAACACCGGGGAGCTGTTTTTT
TRBJ2-3,TRBV30,once,.,CAWSPLRKYTDTQYF,TGTGCCTGGAGTCCCCTGAGGAAGTACACAGATACGCAGTATTTT
TRBJ2-7,TRBV6-5,.,TRBD2,CASSLLAESPYEQYF,TGTGCCAGCAGTCTACTAGCGGAGAGCCCCTACGAGCAGTACTTC
TRBJ2-7,TRBV4-2,few,.,CASSQADSAYEQYF,TGTGCCAGCAGCCAAGCTGACTCTGCCTACGAGCAGTACTTC
TRBJ2-3,TRBV13,.,TRBD2,CAIPAPGLAGADTQYF,TGTGCCATTCCGGCCCCGGGACTAGCGGGAGCGGATACGCAGTATTTT
TRBJ1-4,TRBV4-3,.,TRBD1,CASGDRGTANEKLFF,TGCGCCAGCGGCGACAGGGGGACGGCTAATGAAAAACTGTTTTTT
TRBJ2-7,TRBV27,few,TRBD1,CASSLKRDRLPEQYF,TGTGCCAGCAGTTTAAAGAGGGACAGACTCCCCGAGCAGTACTTC
TRBJ2-1,TRBV5-5,few,TRBD1,CASTPRGLYNEQFF,TGTGCCAGCACCCCGAGGGGGCTATACAATGAGCAGTTCTTC
TRBJ2-7,TRBV9,.,TRBD1,CASSEGQGYEQYF,TGTGCCAGCAGCGAGGGACAGGGTTACGAGCAGTACTTC
TRBJ1-5,TRBV7-9,.,TRBD1,CASSLTGYLNQPQHF,TGTGCCAGCAGCTTGACAGGGTATCTCAATCAGCCCCAGCATTTT
TRBJ1-5,TRBV18,.,.,CASSGGGPHNQPQHF,TGTGCCAGCTCGGGGGGGGGCCCCCACAATCAGCCCCAGCATTTT
TRBJ2-2,TRBV2,.,TRBD2,CASKFPSGRIGAGELFF,TGTGCCAGCAAATTCCCCAGCGGGAGGATTGGCGCCGGGGAGCTGTTTTTT
TRBJ1-2,TRBV11-2,once,.,CASSFPQERVNYGYTF,TGTGCCAGCAGCTTCCCACAGGAGAGAGTTAACTATGGCTACACCTTC
TRBJ2-1,TRBV7-2,.,.,CASSPLSRQFF,TGTGCCAGCAGCCCCCTTTCGCGTCAGTTCTTC
TRBJ1-4,TRBV28,few,TRBD1,CASRDRVNEKLFF,TGTGCCAGCCGGGACAGGGTGAATGAAAAACTGTTTTTT
TRBJ2-3,TRBV4-3,.,.,CASAKGGTVDTQYF,TGCGCCAGCGCAAAGGGCGGGACGGTAGATACGCAGTATTTT
TRBJ2-2,TRBV7-8,.,.,CASSLVPSTGELFF,TGTGCCAGCAGCTTAGTTCCCAGCACCGGGGAGCTGTTTTTT
TRBJ2-7,TRBV28,.,TRBD2,CATPGGVAREQYF,TGTGCTACCCCGGGGGGAGTGGCACGCGAGCAGTACTTC
TRBJ1-1,TRBV5-1,.,.,CASSFGSGRDTEAFF,TGCGCCAGCAGCTTTGGTTCGGGAAGAGACACTGAAGCTTTCTTT
TRBJ2-7,TRBV9,.,TRBD2,CASSGGLAGYEQYF,TGTGCCAGCAGCGGAGGACTAGCAGGCTACGAGCAGTACTTC
TRBJ1-2,TRBV7-9,.,.,CASSPSQEDGYTF,TGTGCCAGCAGCCCGTCCCAGGAAGACGGCTACACCTTC
TRBJ2-1,TRBV7-9,.,TRBD2,CASSHRGGLRGSNEQFF,TGTGCCAGCAGCCATCGGGGGGGCCTCCGGGGATCCAATGAGCAGTTCTTC
TRBJ2-5,TRBV5-1,.,.,CASSLAVQREETQYF,TGCGCCAGCAGCTTGGCCGTACAGAGGGAGGAGACCCAGTACTTC
TRBJ2-7,TRBV28,.,.,CASINGLYEQYF,TGTGCCAGCATTAATGGACTCTACGAGCAGTACTTC
TRBJ2-7,TRBV28,.,TRBD1,CASRLTGGSYEQYF,TGTGCCAGCAGATTGACAGGGGGCTCCTACGAGCAGTACTTC
TRBJ2-1,TRBV29-1,.,TRBD2,CSVERVAGVGGNEQFF,TGCAGCGTTGAGAGGGTAGCGGGAGTAGGTGGGAATGAGCAGTTCTTC
TRBJ2-2,TRBV10-3,.,.,CAITFGAGGTGELFF,TGTGCCATCACCTTTGGAGCGGGCGGCACCGGGGAGCTGTTTTTT
TRBJ1-5,TRBV30,.,.,CAWSVQPNQPQHF,TGTGCCTGGAGTGTACAGCCGAATCAGCCCCAGCATTTT
TRBJ2-3,TRBV7-8,.,TRBD2,CASSLPGLAGGHTDTQYF,TGTGCCAGCAGCTTACCGGGACTAGCGGGAGGGCACACAGATACGCAGTATTTT
TRBJ2-5,TRBV7-9,.,TRBD1,CASSLASTGAETQYF,TGTGCCAGCAGCTTGGCTTCTACAGGGGCAGAGACCCAGTACTTC
TRBJ2-3,TRBV5-1,.,.,CASSLKMAGAGTDTQYF,TGCGCCAGCAGCTTGAAGATGGCAGGGGCCGGCACAGATACGCAGTATTTT
TRBJ1-1,TRBV14,.,.,CASSPVVPMNTEAFF,TGTGCCAGCAGCCCGGTGGTCCCGATGAACACTGAAGCTTTCTTT
TRBJ1-5,TRBV19,.,.,CASSIVQENTGNQPQHF,TGTGCCAGTAGTATAGTACAGGAGAACACGGGCAATCAGCCCCAGCATTTT
TRBJ2-7,TRBV5-1,once,TRBD1,CASSFRGYEQYF,TGCGCCAGCAGCTTCAGGGGGTACGAGCAGTACTTC
TRBJ2-3,TRBV7-2,.,.,CASSPRGGVWDTQYF,TGTGCCAGCAGCCCGAGGGGGGGGGTATGGGATACGCAGTATTTT
TRBJ2-7,TRBV7-8,.,.,CASSFSGSYEQYF,TGTGCCAGCAGCTTTTCCGGGAGTTACGAGCAGTACTTC
TRBJ1-2,TRBV7-9,once,.,CASSPRPRGAHGYTF,TGTGCCAGCAGCCCGCGACCGCGGGGGGCGCATGGCTACACCTTC
TRBJ1-5,TRBV2,.,TRBD1,CASSGQGRNQPQHF,TGTGCCAGCAGCGGACAGGGACGCAATCAGCCCCAGCATTTT
TRBJ1-1,TRBV19,.,.,CASNQERYTEAFF,TGTGCCAGTAATCAAGAGAGGTACACTGAAGCTTTCTTT
TRBJ1-6,TRBV28,few,.,CASSSDFRGSSPLHF,TGTGCCAGCAGTTCAGACTTCAGGGGTAGTTCACCCCTCCACTTT
TRBJ1-5,TRBV29-1,once,TRBD1,CSAGTGVGNQPQHF,TGCAGCGCAGGGACAGGGGTGGGCAATCAGCCCCAGCATTTT
TRBJ1-2,TRBV5-6,.,.,CASSLDIIYGYTF,TGTGCCAGCAGCTTGGACATCATCTATGGCTACACCTTC
TRBJ1-2,TRBV27,.,.,CASSPTRGSNYGYTF,TGTGCCAGCAGCCCTACCCGCGGGTCGAACTATGGCTACACCTTC
TRBJ2-7,TRBV4-3,.,.,CASSQGAISSEQYF,TGCGCCAGCAGCCAAGGGGCGATATCATCCGAGCAGTACTTC
TRBJ2-2,TRBV19,.,.,CASSIDRGRASLTGELFF,TGTGCCAGTAGTATAGATAGGGGAAGGGCAAGCCTCACCGGGGAGCTGTTTTTT
TRBJ1-2,TRBV7-9,.,.,CASSTGGILYGYTF,TGTGCCAGCAGCACTGGCGGGATTCTCTATGGCTACACCTTC
TRBJ2-1,TRBV4-2,.,TRBD1,CASSHGTGGRNEQFF,TGTGCCAGCAGCCACGGGACAGGGGGCAGGAATGAGCAGTTCTTC
TRBJ2-3,TRBV7-9,.,TRBD1,CSSSVYRDRGITDTQYF,TGTTCCAGCAGCGTATACCGGGACAGGGGAATTACAGATACGCAGTATTTT
TRBJ2-7,TRBV19,.,TRBD2,CASSPGTSGYEQYF,TGTGCCAGTAGTCCAGGGACTAGCGGCTACGAGCAGTACTTC
TRBJ2-7,TRBV4-1,.,.,CASSQAGDPYEQYF,TGCGCCAGCAGCCAAGCCGGGGATCCCTACGAGCAGTACTTC
TRBJ1-1,TRBV28,.,.,CATSLTEAFF,TGTGCCACCTCCCTGACTGAAGCTTTCTTT
TRBJ1-2,TRBV9,.,.,CASSVGRGYTYGYTF,TGTGCCAGCAGCGTAGGTCGAGGATATACCTATGGCTACACCTTC